This T cell receptor (beta chain) was sequenced in a study of regulatory T cells in long-lasting Graves disease. Study overall: Under 3 months of antithyroid drugs had been taken by newly diagnosed Graves' patients. Broader study findings: Persistent disease samples used TRBV28, TRBJ1-2 and TRBJ2-5 preferentially.

Trimming took 0 bases from V and 1 from J, leaving 6 bases between them. This CDR3 is built from 14 residues. Per the germline V gene, CDR1 is KGHSH and CDR2 is LQKENI. Regarding this clonotype: Its antigen remains unknown.

The authors built TCR beta libraries using iRepertoire HTBI primers and Arm-PCR of CDR3 regions. TCRdb used MiXCR to reprocess the multiplex PCR reads, holding one entry per CDR3 protein. The sample includes 400,000 to 500,000 distinct CDR3 sequences, 14% of them seen just once. As to time point: newly diagnosed GD, antithyroid drugs for less than 3 months. From RNA extracted from PBMCs, the TCR library was made. This same sample was also part of a study on T cells in Graves' hyperthyroidism and ophthalmopathy. This second study says: Hyperthyroidism in the patients, aged 18 to 65, was newly diagnosed and under 2 months in duration. Researchers ran a first-round RT-PCR on the TCR CDR3 using the HTBI primer set.

The sequence derives from a woman aged 50 to 65 with Graves disease. The chain employs TRBV18 and TRBJ2-5; D remains ambiguous. The material sequenced was peripheral blood mononuclear cells (PBMCs), taken at new diagnosis, from a patient treated with antithyroid drugs. The CDR3 nucleotides are TGTGCCAGCTCACCACCCGAGACCCAAGAGACCCAGTACTTC. This translates into CASSPPETQETQYF.